This T cell receptor (beta chain) was found in a study of T cells after yellow fever vaccination. Whole-study context: Fractions low in cell number were prepared with SMART-Seq v4 Ultra Low Input. Findings and caveats of the study: Booster samples showed a return of most primary-vaccination clones (about 96% CD4, around 88% CD8). The secondary response showed a weaker magnitude and a faster peak, day 5 versus 15.

The length of the CDR3 is 18 residues. Germline V gene data show CDR1 as LGHNA and CDR2 as YSLEER. V shed 4 bases and J 5 bases; nucleotides not matched to a gene: 10. This clonotype was detected only a few times. Its specificity is not known. By 5'RACE template switching, TCR cDNA was produced, with a universal primer site and UMIs added in the process. TCRdb itself ran the 5' RACE reads through MiXCR, one entry per CDR3 protein. Among about 340,000 distinct CDR3 sequences listed, around 12% were seen once. The sample consisted of CD4+ T cells sorted from PBMCs, taken 15 days after the yellow fever booster vaccination. The source of this sequence is a man younger than 35 who received the YFV17D yellow fever vaccine. The chain couples TRBV4-3 to TRBJ2-5; 16 bases fit TRBD2. As DNA, the CDR3 is TGCGCCAGCAGCCCTCGGGGACTAGCGGGGGGGACGTCCGAGACCCAGTACTTC. Encoded protein: CASSPRGLAGGTSETQYF.